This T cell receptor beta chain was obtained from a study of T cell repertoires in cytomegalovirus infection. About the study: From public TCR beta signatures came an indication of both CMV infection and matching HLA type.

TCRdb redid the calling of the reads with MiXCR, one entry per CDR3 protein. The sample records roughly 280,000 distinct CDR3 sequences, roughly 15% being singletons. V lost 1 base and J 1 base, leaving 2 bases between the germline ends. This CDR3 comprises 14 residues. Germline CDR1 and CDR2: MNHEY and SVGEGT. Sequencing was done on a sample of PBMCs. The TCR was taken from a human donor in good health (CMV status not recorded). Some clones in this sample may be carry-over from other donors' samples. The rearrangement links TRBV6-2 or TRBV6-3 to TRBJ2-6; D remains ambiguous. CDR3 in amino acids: CASSYWSGANVLTF. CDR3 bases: TGTGCCAGCAGTTACTGGTCTGGGGCCAACGTCCTGACTTTC.